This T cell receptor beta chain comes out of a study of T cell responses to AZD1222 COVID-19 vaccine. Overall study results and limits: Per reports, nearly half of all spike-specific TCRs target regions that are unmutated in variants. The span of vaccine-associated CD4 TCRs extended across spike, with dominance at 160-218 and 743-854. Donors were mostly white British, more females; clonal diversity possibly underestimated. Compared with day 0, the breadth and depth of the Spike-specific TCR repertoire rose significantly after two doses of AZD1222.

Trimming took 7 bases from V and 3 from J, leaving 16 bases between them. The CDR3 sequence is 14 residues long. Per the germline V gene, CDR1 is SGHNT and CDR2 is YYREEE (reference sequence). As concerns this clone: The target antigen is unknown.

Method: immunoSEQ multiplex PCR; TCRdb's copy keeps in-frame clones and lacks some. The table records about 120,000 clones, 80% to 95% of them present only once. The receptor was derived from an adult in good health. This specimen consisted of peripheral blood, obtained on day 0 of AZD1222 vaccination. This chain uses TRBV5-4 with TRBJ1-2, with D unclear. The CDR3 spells CASSPGGNDYGYTF. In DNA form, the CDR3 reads TGTGCCAGCTCCCCCGGCGGGAACGACTATGGCTACACCTTC.